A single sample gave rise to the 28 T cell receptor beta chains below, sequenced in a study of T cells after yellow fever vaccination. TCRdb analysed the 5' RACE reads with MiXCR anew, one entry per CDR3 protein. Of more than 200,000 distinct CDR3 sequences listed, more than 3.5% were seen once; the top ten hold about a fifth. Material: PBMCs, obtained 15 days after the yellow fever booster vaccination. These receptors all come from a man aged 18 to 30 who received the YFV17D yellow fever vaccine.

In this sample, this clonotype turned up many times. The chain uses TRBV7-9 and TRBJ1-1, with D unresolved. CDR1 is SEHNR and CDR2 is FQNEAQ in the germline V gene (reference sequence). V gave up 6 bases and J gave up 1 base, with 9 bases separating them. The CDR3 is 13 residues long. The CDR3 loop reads CASRGWANTEAFF. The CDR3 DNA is TGTGCCAGCAGGGGCTGGGCGAACACTGAAGCTTTCTTT. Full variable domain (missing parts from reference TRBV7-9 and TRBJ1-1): DTGVSQNPRHKITKRGQNVTFRCDPISEHNRLYWYRQTLGQGPEFLTYFQNEAQLEKSRLLSDRFSAERPKGSFSTLEIQRTEQGDSAMYLCASRGWANTEAFFGQGTRLTVV.

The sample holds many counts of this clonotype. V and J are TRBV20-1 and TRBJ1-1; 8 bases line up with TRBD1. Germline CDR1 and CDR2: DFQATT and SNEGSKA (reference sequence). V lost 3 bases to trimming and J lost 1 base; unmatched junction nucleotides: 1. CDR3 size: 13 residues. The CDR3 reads CSARGTGNTEAFF. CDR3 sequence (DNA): TGCAGTGCTAGGGGGACAGGGAACACTGAAGCTTTCTTT.

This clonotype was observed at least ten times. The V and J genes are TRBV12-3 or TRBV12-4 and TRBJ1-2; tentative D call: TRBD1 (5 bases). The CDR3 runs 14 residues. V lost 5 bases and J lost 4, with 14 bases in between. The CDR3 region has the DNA TGTGCCAGCAGTAAGACGGGTGGGGGCTATGGCTACACCTTC. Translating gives CASSKTGGGYGYTF.

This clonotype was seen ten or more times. The CDR3, as DNA: TGCGCCAGCAGCAGCGGCAGTCCCCAAGAGACCCAGTACTTC. It encodes CASSSGSPQETQYF. J is TRBJ2-5 and V is TRBV5-1, with D perhaps matching TRBD2 (5 bases). CDR1 is SGHRS, CDR2 YFSETQ, per germline. V was pared by 4 bases and J by 1 base, with 11 bases between. There are 14 residues in the CDR3.

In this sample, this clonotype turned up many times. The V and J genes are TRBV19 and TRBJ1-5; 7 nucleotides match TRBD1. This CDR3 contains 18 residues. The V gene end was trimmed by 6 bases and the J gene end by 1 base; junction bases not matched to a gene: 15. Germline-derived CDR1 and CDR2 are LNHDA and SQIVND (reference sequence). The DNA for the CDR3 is TGTGCCAGTAGGCGGAGACAGGGACGATATATGAGCAATCAGCCCCAGCATTTT. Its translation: CASRRRQGRYMSNQPQHF.

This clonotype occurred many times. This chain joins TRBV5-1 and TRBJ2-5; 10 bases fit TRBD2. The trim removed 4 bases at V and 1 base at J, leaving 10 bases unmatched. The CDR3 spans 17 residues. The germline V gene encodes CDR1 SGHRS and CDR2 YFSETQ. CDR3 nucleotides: TGCGCCAGCAGCCTCGGACTAGCGGCCACAATCCAAGAGACCCAGTACTTC. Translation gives CASSLGLAATIQETQYF.

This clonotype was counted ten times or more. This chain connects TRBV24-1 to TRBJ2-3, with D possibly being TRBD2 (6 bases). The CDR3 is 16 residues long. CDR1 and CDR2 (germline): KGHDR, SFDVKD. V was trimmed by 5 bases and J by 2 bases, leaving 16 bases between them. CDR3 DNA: TGTGCCACCAGTGTGGGGGGAGGCAGAAACACAGATACGCAGTATTTT. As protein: CATSVGGGRNTDTQYF.

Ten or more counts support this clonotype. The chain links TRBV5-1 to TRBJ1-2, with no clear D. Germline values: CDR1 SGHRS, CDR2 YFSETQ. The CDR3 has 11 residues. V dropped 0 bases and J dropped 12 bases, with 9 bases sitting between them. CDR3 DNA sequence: TGCGCCAGCAGCTTGGGCAGCCTACACACCTTC. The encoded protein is CASSLGSLHTF.

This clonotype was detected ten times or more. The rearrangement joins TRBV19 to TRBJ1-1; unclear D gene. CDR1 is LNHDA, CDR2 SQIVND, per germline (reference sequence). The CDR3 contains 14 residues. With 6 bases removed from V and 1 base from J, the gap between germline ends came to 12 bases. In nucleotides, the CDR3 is TGTGCCAGTAGGGTACATGGCGGGAACACTGAAGCTTTCTTT. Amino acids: CASRVHGGNTEAFF.

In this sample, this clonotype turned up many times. The CDR3 region is CASSSGQGAGGTEAFF. The DNA for the CDR3 is TGTGCCAGCAGCTCGGGACAGGGGGCTGGGGGGACTGAAGCTTTCTTT. The genes are TRBV7-2 and TRBJ1-1, with 12 bases lining up with TRBD1. J was trimmed by 5 bases and V by 4 bases; bases with no gene match: 8. The CDR3 length is 16 residues. The germline V gene has CDR1 SGHTA and CDR2 FQGNSA.

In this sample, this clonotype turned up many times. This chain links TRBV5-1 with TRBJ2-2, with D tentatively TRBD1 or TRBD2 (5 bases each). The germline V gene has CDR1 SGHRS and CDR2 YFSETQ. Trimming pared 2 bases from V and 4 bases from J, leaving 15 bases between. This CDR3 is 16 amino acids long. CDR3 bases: TGCGCCAGCAGCTTCCGGGGCGAACCATTCACCGGGGAGCTGTTTTTT. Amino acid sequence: CASSFRGEPFTGELFF. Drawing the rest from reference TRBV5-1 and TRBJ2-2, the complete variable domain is KAGVTQTPRYLIKTRGQQVTLSCSPISGHRSVSWYQQTPGQGLQFLFEYFSETQRNKGNFPGRFSGRQFSNSRSEMNVSTLELGDSALYLCASSFRGEPFTGELFFGEGSRLTVL.

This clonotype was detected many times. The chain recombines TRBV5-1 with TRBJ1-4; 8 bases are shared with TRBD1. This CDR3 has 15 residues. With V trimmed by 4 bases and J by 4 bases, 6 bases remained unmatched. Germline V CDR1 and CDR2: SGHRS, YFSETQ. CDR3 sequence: CASSPSGQGNEKLFF. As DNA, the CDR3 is TGCGCCAGCAGCCCGAGCGGACAGGGTAATGAAAAACTGTTTTTT.

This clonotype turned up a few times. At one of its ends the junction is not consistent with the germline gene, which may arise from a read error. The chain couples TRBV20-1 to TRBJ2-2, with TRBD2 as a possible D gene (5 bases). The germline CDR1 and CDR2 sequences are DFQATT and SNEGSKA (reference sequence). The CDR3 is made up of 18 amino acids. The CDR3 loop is CSARVPDGGHLNTGEPFF. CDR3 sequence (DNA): TGCAGTGCTAGAGTCCCCGACGGCGGCCATTTGAACACCGGGGAGCCGTTTTTT.

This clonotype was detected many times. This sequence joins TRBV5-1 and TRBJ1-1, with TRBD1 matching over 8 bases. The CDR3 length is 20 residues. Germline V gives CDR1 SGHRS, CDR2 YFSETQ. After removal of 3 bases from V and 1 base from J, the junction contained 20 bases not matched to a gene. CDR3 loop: CASSSRLPGGNSLRNTEAFF. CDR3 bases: TGCGCCAGCAGCTCAAGACTCCCAGGGGGCAACTCCCTTCGGAACACTGAAGCTTTCTTT.

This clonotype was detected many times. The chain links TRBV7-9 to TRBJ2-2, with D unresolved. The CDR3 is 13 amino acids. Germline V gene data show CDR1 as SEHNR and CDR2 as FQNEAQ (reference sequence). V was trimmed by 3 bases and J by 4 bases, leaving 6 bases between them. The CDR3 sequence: CASSFLTTGELFF. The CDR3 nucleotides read TGTGCCAGCAGCTTTTTAACCACCGGGGAGCTGTTTTTT.

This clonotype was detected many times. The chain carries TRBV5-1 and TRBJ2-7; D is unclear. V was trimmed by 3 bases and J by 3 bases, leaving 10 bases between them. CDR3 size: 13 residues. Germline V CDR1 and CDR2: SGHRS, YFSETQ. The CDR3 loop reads CASSSPLIYEQYV. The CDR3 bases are TGCGCCAGCAGCTCGCCCCTAATCTACGAGCAGTACGTC.

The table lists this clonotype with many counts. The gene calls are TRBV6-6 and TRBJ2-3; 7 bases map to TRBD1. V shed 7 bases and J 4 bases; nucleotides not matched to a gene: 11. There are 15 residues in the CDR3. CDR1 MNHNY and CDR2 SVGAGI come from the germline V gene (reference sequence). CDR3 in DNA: TGTGCCAGCACCGACTCGAGGCAGGGGGCAGATACGCAGTATTTT. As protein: CASTDSRQGADTQYF.

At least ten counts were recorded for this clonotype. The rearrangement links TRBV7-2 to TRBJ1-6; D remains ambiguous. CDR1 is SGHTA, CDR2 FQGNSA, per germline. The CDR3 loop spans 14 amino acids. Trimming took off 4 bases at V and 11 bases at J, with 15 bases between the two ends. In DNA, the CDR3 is TGTGCCAGCAGCTCACCGCCCTACACAGCACCCCTCCACTTT. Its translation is CASSSPPYTAPLHF. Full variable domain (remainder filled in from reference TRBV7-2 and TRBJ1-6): GAGVSQSPSNKVTEKGKDVELRCDPISGHTALYWYRQSLGQGLEFLIYFQGNSAPDKSGLPSDRFSAERTGGSVSTLTIQRTQQEDSAVYLCASSSPPYTAPLHFGNGTRLTVT.

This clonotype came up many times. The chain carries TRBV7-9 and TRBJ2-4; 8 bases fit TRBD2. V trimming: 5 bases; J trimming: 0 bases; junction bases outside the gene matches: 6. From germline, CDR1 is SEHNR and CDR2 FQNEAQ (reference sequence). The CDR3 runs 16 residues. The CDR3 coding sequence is TGTGCCAGCAGCCCAACTAGCGGAGTAGCCAAAAACATTCAGTACTTC. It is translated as CASSPTSGVAKNIQYF. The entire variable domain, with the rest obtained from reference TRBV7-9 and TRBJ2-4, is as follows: DTGVSQNPRHKITKRGQNVTFRCDPISEHNRLYWYRQTLGQGPEFLTYFQNEAQLEKSRLLSDRFSAERPKGSFSTLEIQRTEQGDSAMYLCASSPTSGVAKNIQYFGAGTRLSVL.

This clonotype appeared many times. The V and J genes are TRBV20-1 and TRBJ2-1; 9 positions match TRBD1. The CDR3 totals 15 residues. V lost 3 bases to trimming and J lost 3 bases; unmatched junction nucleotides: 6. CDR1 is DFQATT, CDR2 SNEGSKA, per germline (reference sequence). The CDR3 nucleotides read TGCAGTGCTAGCGACGGGGGACAGGGCTACAATGAGCAGTTCTTC. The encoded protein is CSASDGGQGYNEQFF.

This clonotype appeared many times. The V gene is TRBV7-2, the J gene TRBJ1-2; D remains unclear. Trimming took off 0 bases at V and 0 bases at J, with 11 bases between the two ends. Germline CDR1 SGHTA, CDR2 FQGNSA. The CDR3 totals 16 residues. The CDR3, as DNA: TGTGCCAGCAGCTTAGCAGCGACTCGAGCTAACTATGGCTACACCTTC. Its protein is CASSLAATRANYGYTF.

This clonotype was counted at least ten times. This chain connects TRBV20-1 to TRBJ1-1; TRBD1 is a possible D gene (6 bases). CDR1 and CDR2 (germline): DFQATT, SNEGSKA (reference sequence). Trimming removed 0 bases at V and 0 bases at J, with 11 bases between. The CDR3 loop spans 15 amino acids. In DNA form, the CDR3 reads TGCAGTGCTAGAGATCTGAGGGGGATGAACACTGAAGCTTTCTTT. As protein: CSARDLRGMNTEAFF.

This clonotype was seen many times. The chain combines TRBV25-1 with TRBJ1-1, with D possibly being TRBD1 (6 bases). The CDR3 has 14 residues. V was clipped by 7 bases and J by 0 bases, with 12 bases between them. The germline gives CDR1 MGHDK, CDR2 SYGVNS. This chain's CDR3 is CASIETGMNTEAFF. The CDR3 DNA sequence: TGTGCCAGCATTGAGACAGGAATGAACACTGAAGCTTTCTTT.

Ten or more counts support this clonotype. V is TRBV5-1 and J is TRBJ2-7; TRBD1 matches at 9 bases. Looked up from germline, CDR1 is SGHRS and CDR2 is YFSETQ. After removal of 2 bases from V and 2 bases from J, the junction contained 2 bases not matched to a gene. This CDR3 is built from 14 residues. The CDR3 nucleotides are TGCGCCAGCAGCTTCCGGGACAGGGCCTACGAGCAGTACTTC. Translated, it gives CASSFRDRAYEQYF.

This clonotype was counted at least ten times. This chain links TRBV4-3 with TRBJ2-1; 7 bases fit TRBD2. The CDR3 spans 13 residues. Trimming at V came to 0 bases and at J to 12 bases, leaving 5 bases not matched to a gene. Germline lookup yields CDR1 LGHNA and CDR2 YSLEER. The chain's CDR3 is CASSQDKGLRQFF. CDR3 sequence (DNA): TGCGCCAGCAGCCAAGATAAGGGACTAAGGCAGTTCTTC.

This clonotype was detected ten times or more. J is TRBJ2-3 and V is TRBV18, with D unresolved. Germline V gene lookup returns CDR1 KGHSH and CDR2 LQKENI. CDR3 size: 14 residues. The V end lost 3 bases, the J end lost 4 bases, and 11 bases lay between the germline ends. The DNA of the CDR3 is TGTGCCAGCTCACCCCCCAGCGAAGCAGATACGCAGTATTTT. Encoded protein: CASSPPSEADTQYF.

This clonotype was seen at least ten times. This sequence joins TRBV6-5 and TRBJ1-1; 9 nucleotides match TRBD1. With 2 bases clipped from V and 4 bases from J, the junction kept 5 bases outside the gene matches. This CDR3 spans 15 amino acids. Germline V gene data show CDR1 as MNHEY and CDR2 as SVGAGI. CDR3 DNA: TGTGCCAGCAGTTACCGGACAGGGGAATCCACTGAAGCTTTCTTT. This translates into CASSYRTGESTEAFF.

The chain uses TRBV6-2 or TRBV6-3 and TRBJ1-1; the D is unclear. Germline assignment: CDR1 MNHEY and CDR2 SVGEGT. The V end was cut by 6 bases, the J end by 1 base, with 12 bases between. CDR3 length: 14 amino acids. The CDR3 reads CASSPRLENTEAFF. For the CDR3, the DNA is TGTGCCAGCAGCCCTAGATTGGAGAACACTGAAGCTTTCTTT.